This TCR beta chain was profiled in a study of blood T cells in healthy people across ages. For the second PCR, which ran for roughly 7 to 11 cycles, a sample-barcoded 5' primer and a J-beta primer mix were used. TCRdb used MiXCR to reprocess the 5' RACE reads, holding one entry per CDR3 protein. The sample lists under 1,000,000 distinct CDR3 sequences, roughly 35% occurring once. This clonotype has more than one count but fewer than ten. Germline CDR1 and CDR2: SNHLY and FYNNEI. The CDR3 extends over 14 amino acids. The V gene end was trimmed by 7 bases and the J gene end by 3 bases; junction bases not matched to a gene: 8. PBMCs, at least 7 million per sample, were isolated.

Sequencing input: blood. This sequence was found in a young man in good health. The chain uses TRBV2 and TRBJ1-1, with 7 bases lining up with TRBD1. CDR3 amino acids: CASKRQQGYTEAFF. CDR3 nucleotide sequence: TGTGCCAGCAAAAGGCAACAGGGGTACACTGAAGCTTTCTTT.